These T cell receptor beta chains were read from a single sample in a study of T cell responses to AZD1222 COVID-19 vaccine. Measured with immunoSEQ multiplex PCR; TCRdb has only the in-frame clones, and not every one. This table holds some 200,000 clones, 85% to 95% found once. Sequencing used peripheral blood, obtained on day 0 of AZD1222 vaccination. These receptors originate from an adult in good health. Each CDR3 is given with its conserved first and last residue. Fields, in order: V gene, D gene, J gene, clone size, CDR3 DNA, CDR3 protein. The D gene is left open where the match is weak. Part of the rows lack a size; the others show once, few, many or a class for expanded clones.

v_gene: TRBV7-3; d_gene: .; j_gene: TRBJ2-1; abundance: .; CDR3nt: TGTGCCAGCAGCTTAGGATTGATGGGATCAAATGAGCAGTTCTTC; CDR3aa: CASSLGLMGSNEQFF
v_gene: TRBV30; d_gene: TRBD1; j_gene: TRBJ1-1; abundance: .; CDR3nt: TGTGCCTGGACCAACCTACAGGGGTGGAGATCTGAAGCTTTCTTT; CDR3aa: CAWTNLQGWRSEAFF
v_gene: TRBV7-8; d_gene: .; j_gene: TRBJ1-2; abundance: .; CDR3nt: TGTGCCAGCAGCTTAGAGGGTAGTTTCTATGGCTACACCTTC; CDR3aa: CASSLEGSFYGYTF
v_gene: TRBV27; d_gene: .; j_gene: TRBJ1-2; abundance: .; CDR3nt: TGTGCCAGCAGTTTAACAGGGTTAATCCCTAACTATGGCTACACCTTC; CDR3aa: CASSLTGLIPNYGYTF
v_gene: TRBV19; d_gene: .; j_gene: TRBJ1-1; abundance: few; CDR3nt: TGTGCCAGTAGGATGGACCCAGCAAACACTGAAGCTTTCTTT; CDR3aa: CASRMDPANTEAFF
v_gene: TRBV12-3/TRBV12-4; d_gene: .; j_gene: TRBJ1-3; abundance: .; CDR3nt: TGTGCCAGCAGCCCCCCCTTGGTGGGGACCATATATTTT; CDR3aa: CASSPPLVGTIYF
v_gene: TRBV5-1; d_gene: TRBD1; j_gene: TRBJ1-1; abundance: .; CDR3nt: TGCGCCAGCAGCAGCGGACAGGGCCTCACTGAAGCTTTCTTT; CDR3aa: CASSSGQGLTEAFF
v_gene: TRBV7-9; d_gene: .; j_gene: TRBJ1-3; abundance: .; CDR3nt: TGTGCCAGCAGCTTAGAGGTTTCTGGAAACACCATATATTTT; CDR3aa: CASSLEVSGNTIYF
v_gene: TRBV6-2/TRBV6-3; d_gene: TRBD1; j_gene: TRBJ2-2; abundance: .; CDR3nt: TGTGCCAGCAGCCCTTTGACAGGGTGGCCCGGGGAGCTGTTTTTT; CDR3aa: CASSPLTGWPGELFF
v_gene: TRBV28; d_gene: .; j_gene: TRBJ2-3; abundance: .; CDR3nt: TGTGCCAGCAGTCCGAAGACTCGAGGCACGCAGTATTTT; CDR3aa: CASSPKTRGTQYF
v_gene: TRBV5-1; d_gene: TRBD1; j_gene: TRBJ1-2; abundance: .; CDR3nt: TGCGCCAGCAGCTTGGGGACAGGGGGATTTAACTATGGCTACACCTTC; CDR3aa: CASSLGTGGFNYGYTF
v_gene: TRBV29-1; d_gene: TRBD1; j_gene: TRBJ1-1; abundance: once; CDR3nt: TGCAGCGTTAAGGGACAGATGAACACTGAAGCTTTCTTT; CDR3aa: CSVKGQMNTEAFF
v_gene: TRBV18; d_gene: TRBD2; j_gene: TRBJ2-4; abundance: .; CDR3nt: TGTGCCAGCTCGACCGGCGGGAGGGCCGGGGCAAACATTCAGTACTTC; CDR3aa: CASSTGGRAGANIQYF